The 11 T cell receptor beta chains below come from one sample, sequenced in a study of PD-1 blockade in classical Hodgkin lymphoma. Relapses following autologous stem cell transplantation were seen in all patients, with brentuximab vedotin exposure varying. Libraries were prepared by immunoSEQ multiplex PCR; TCRdb keeps only in-frame clonotypes and omits some of them. Here the sample spans approximately 58,000 clones, approximately 89% being singletons. Source: peripheral blood mononuclear cells (PBMCs), taken before the second cycle of nivolumab. These receptors came from a human donor with classical Hodgkin lymphoma.

The chain is built from TRBV9 and TRBJ2-2; 12 bases line up with TRBD2. V was pared by 1 base and J by 7 bases, with 5 bases of the junction left unmatched. The germline CDR1 and CDR2 sequences are SGDLS and YYNGEE. CDR3 length equals 16 residues. DNA for the CDR3: TGTGCCAGCAGCGTACCCCTAGCGGGAGGGGGCGGGGAGCTGTTTTTT. Translating gives CASSVPLAGGGGELFF.

This rearrangement joins TRBV10-3 to TRBJ1-1; 10 nucleotides match TRBD1. Germline lookup yields CDR1 ENHRY and CDR2 SYGVKD. The CDR3 is 12 residues long. V gave up 6 bases and J gave up 10 bases; unmatched junction bases: 5. CDR3 residues: CAISGQGEAAFF. As DNA, the CDR3 is TGTGCCATCAGCGGACAGGGGGAGGCAGCTTTCTTT.

This clone was recorded only once. This rearrangement joins TRBV6-5 to TRBJ2-1; the D is unclear. Germline V gene lookup returns CDR1 MNHEY and CDR2 SVGAGI. The length of the CDR3 is 12 residues. The V end lost 5 bases, the J end lost 3 bases, and 5 bases lay between the germline ends. The chain's CDR3 is CASSPGYNEQFF. The DNA of the CDR3 is TGTGCCAGCAGTCCCGGCTACAATGAGCAGTTCTTC.

This sequence joins TRBV7-3 and TRBJ2-5, with TRBD1 as a possible D gene (5 bases). This CDR3 has 15 residues. V lost 2 bases, J lost 2 bases, and 12 bases lay in between. In germline, CDR1 is SGHTA, CDR2 FQGTGA. CDR3 nucleotides: TGTGCCAGCAGCTTAGGTGACAGAAAGCAAGAGACCCAGTACTTC. Translated: CASSLGDRKQETQYF.

The rearrangement joins TRBV19 to TRBJ2-7; no clear D gene. This CDR3 has 17 amino acids. V was cut by 2 bases and J by 4 bases, with 21 bases left in between. Germline CDR1 reads LNHDA; CDR2 reads SQIVND (reference sequence). In DNA form, the CDR3 reads TGTGCCAGTAGTATACTACTCCGGGTTGGTGAAATTTACGAGCAGTACTTC. It codes for CASSILLRVGEIYEQYF.

The chain employs TRBV27 and TRBJ2-7; D is unresolved. Per the germline V gene, CDR1 is MNHEY and CDR2 is SMNVEV (reference sequence). The V gene lost 8 bases and the J gene lost 3 bases, with 35 bases spanning the gap. This CDR3 contains 20 residues. CDR3 loop: CASFALRQCDKPHPLYEQYF. The CDR3 DNA reads as TGTGCCAGCTTCGCTTTGCGGCAATGTGATAAACCTCACCCTCTCTACGAGCAGTACTTC.

The chain joins TRBV5-4 to TRBJ2-7; D possibly corresponds to TRBD2 (5 bases). The CDR3 contains 12 residues. In germline, CDR1 is SGHNT, CDR2 YYREEE (reference sequence). The DNA for the CDR3 is TGTGCTGGAGGCTCCCGTGGGTACGAGCAGTACTTC. It encodes CAGGSRGYEQYF.

The V call is TRBV5-1, the J call TRBJ2-7; a possible D gene is TRBD2 (6 bases). This CDR3 is built from 14 residues. Germline-derived CDR1 and CDR2 are SGHRS and YFSETQ. V dropped 0 bases and J dropped 3 bases, with 10 bases sitting between them. The CDR3 sequence is CASSLGGGDYEQYF. CDR3 sequence (DNA): TGCGCCAGCAGCTTGGGCGGAGGGGACTACGAGCAGTACTTC. Looking up the rest from reference TRBV5-1 and TRBJ2-7 gives the full variable domain: KAGVTQTPRYLIKTRGQQVTLSCSPISGHRSVSWYQQTPGQGLQFLFEYFSETQRNKGNFPGRFSGRQFSNSRSEMNVSTLELGDSALYLCASSLGGGDYEQYFGPGTRLTVT.

This clone is termed medium-sized. The chain links TRBV21-1 to TRBJ1-4; no DNA check was done on the table's D call, TRBD1. TRBV21-1 is annotated as a pseudogene. The CDR3 is made up of 15 amino acids. The CDR3, as DNA: TGTGCCAGCAGCGGTCTGGGGGCTTATAATGAAAAACTGTTTTTT. This sequence encodes CASSGLGAYNEKLFF.

V and J are TRBV6-1 and TRBJ1-2; no reliable D call. With 5 bases removed from V and 7 bases from J, the gap between germline ends came to 5 bases. Per germline, CDR1 MNHNS and CDR2 SASEGT. This CDR3 has 10 residues. This chain's CDR3 is CASSYAGYTF. The DNA for the CDR3 is TGTGCCAGCAGTTACGCTGGCTACACCTTC.

In this sample, this clone turned up once. The CDR3 DNA is TGTGCCAGCAGCTTTGGACAGGAGATCTTCCAGAGAAACACCGGGGAGCTGTTTTTT. It is translated as CASSFGQEIFQRNTGELFF. The V call is TRBV11-2, the J call TRBJ2-2; 7 bases fit TRBD1. The germline V gene has CDR1 SGHAT and CDR2 FQNNGV. The CDR3 is 19 residues long. J lost 2 bases, V lost 3 bases, and 15 bases had no gene match. The full variable domain, its missing parts supplied by reference TRBV11-2 and TRBJ2-2, is EAGVAQSPRYKIIEKRQSVAFWCNPISGHATLYWYQQILGQGPKLLIQFQNNGVVDDSQLPKDRFSAERLKGVDSTLKIQPAKLEDSAVYLCASSFGQEIFQRNTGELFFGEGSRLTVL.